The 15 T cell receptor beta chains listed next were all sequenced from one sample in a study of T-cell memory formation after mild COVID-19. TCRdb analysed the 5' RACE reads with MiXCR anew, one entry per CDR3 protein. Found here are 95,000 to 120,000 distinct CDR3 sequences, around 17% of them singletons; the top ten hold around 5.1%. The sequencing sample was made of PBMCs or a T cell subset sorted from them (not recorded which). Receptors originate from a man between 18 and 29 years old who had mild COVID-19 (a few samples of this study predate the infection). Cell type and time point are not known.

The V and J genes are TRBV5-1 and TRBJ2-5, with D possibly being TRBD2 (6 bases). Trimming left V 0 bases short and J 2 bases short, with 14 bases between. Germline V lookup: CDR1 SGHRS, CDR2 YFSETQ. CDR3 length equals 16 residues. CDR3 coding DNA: TGCGCCAGCAGCTTGGCAGGGTCGGGGGTACAAGAGACCCAGTACTTC. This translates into CASSLAGSGVQETQYF.

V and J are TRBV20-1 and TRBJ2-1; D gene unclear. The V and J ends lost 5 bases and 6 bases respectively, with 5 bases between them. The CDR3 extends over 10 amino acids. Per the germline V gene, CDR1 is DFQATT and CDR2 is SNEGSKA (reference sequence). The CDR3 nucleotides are TGCAGTGCTTCCCCCAATGAGCAGTTCTTC. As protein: CSASPNEQFF.

CDR3 loop: CSARARETQYF. Written as DNA, the CDR3 is TGCAGTGCTAGAGCAAGGGAGACCCAGTACTTC. The gene calls are TRBV20-1 and TRBJ2-5; D not certain. Germline lookup yields CDR1 DFQATT and CDR2 SNEGSKA (reference sequence). With 1 base removed from V and 5 bases from J, the gap between germline ends came to 5 bases. The CDR3 loop spans 11 amino acids.

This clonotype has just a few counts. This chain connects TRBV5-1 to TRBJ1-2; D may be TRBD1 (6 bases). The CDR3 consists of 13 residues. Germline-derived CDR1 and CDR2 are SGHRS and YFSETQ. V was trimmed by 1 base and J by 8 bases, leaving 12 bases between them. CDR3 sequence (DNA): TGCGCCAGCAGCTTGAGGCAGGGGAGAGGCTACACCTTC. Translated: CASSLRQGRGYTF.

Here the CDR3 reads CASSESEAFF. CDR3 coding DNA: TGTGCCAGCAGTGAAAGTGAAGCTTTCTTT. The V call is TRBV2, the J call TRBJ1-1; D is uncertain. V lost 2 bases and J 7 bases, leaving 2 bases between the germline ends. Germline V gene sequence: CDR1 SNHLY, CDR2 FYNNEI. The CDR3 has 10 residues.

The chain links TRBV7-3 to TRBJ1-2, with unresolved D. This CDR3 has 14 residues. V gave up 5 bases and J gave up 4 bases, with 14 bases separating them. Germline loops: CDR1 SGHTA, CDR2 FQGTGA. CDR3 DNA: TGTGCCAGCAGCAACGGCGGGTTCGGCTATGGCTACACCTTC. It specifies CASSNGGFGYGYTF.

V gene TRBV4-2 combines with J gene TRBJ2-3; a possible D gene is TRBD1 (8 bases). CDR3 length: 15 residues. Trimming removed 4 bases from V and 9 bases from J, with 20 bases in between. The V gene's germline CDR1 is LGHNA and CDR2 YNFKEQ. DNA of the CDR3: TGTGCCAGCAGCCCCCTCACAGGGGGGGTCAGAACGCAGTATTTT. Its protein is CASSPLTGGVRTQYF.

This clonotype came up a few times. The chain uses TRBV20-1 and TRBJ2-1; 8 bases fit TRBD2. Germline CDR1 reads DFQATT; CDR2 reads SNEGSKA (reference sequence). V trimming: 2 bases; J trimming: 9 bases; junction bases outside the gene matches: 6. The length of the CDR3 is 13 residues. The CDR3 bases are TGCAGTGCTAGACGCGACGCGGGGGGTGAGCAGTTCTTC. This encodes CSARRDAGGEQFF.

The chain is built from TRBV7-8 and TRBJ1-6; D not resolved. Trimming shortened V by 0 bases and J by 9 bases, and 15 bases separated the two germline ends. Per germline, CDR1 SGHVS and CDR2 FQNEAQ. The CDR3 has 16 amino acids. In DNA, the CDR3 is TGTGCCAGCAGCTTAGCGTATTTCGGATCTGCTTCACCCCTCCACTTT. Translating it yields CASSLAYFGSASPLHF.

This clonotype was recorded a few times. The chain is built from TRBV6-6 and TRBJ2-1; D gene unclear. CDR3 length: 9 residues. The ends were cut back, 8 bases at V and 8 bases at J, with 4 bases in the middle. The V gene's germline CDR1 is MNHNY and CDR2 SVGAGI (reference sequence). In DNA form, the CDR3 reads TGTGCCAGCGGACATGAGCAGTTCTTC. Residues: CASGHEQFF.

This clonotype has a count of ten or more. The CDR3 nucleotides are TGTGCCAGCAGTTCTCAGGGTGCGGGGGCTTCCTACAATGAGCAGTTCTTC. It is translated as CASSSQGAGASYNEQFF. The genes are TRBV7-3 and TRBJ2-1; tentatively, D is TRBD2 (7 bases). Per the germline V gene, CDR1 is SGHTA and CDR2 is FQGTGA. Trimming took 6 bases from V and 1 from J, leaving 19 bases between them. The length of the CDR3 is 17 residues.

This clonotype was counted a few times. CDR3 in amino acids: CASLRTGEETQYF. The CDR3 nucleotides are TGTGCCAGCCTTAGGACAGGGGAAGAGACCCAGTACTTC. V usage is TRBV6-5 and J usage is TRBJ2-5; 9 bases align to TRBD1. This CDR3 spans 13 amino acids. Germline values: CDR1 MNHEY, CDR2 SVGAGI. V shed 8 bases and J 3 bases; nucleotides not matched to a gene: 4.

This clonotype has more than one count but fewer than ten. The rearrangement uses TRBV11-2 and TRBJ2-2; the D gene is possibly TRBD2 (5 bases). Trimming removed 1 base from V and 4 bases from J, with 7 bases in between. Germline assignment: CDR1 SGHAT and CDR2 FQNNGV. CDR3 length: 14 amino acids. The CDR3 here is CASSLVGVTGELFF. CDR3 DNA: TGTGCCAGCAGCTTAGTCGGGGTCACCGGGGAGCTGTTTTTT.

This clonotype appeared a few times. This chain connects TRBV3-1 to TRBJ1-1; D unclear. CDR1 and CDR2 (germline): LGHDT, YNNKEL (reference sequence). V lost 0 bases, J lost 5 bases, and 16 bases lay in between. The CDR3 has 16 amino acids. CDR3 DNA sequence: TGTGCCAGCAGCCAAGATCCCAGGAGATGGCGGACTGAAGCTTTCTTT. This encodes CASSQDPRRWRTEAFF.

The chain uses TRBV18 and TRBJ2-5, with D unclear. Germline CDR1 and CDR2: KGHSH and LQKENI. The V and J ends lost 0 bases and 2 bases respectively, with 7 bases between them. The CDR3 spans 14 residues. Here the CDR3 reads CASSPPGLQETQYF. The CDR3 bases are TGTGCCAGCTCACCACCGGGGTTACAAGAGACCCAGTACTTC.